Shown below are 24 T cell receptor beta chains from a single sample sequenced in a study of CD8 T cells in Susac syndrome. Reverse transcription of about 0.45 to 1 ug RNA was carried out with random hexamers. From the immunoSEQ multiplex PCR reads, TCRdb called clonotypes with MiXCR, one entry per CDR3 protein. The data contain 150,000 to 200,000 distinct CDR3 sequences, roughly nine tenths of them singletons. The sequenced sample was CD4+ T cells from PBMCs. The receptors shown here come from a human donor with Susac syndrome.

This clonotype was detected only once. The chain combines TRBV10-2 with TRBJ2-2; 10 bases line up with TRBD1. Germline CDR1 is WSHSY and CDR2 is SAAADI. V trimming: 3 bases; J trimming: 4 bases; junction bases outside the gene matches: 2. The CDR3 is 15 residues long. The CDR3 here is CASSDGQGGTGELFF. As DNA, the CDR3 is TGCGCCAGCAGTGACGGACAGGGGGGCACCGGGGAGCTGTTTTTT.

For this clonotype: Since the CDR3 does not end with the conserved phenylalanine or tryptophan, this likely comes from a read error. The rearrangement joins TRBV10-3 to TRBJ2-4; D not resolved. CDR1 and CDR2 from the germline V gene are ENHRY and SYGVKD. This CDR3 spans 12 amino acids. V was cut by 6 bases and J by 5 bases, with 8 bases left in between. CDR3 amino acids: CAISTAENIQYL. For the CDR3, the DNA is TGTGCCATCAGCACCGCAGAAAACATTCAGTACCTC.

The chain is built from TRBV2 and TRBJ2-2, with no clear D. V lost 7 bases, J lost 5 bases, and 8 bases lay in between. CDR1 and CDR2 from the germline V gene are SNHLY and FYNNEI. The CDR3 has 12 residues. CDR3 region: CASKSGTGELFF. The CDR3 DNA reads TGTGCCAGCAAGTCCGGAACCGGGGAGCTGTTTTTT.

This chain connects TRBV6-1 to TRBJ1-5; 10 bases align to TRBD1. The CDR3 length is 13 residues. Per germline, CDR1 MNHNS and CDR2 SASEGT. Germline trimming cut 6 bases from V and 6 bases from J; bases unmatched to any gene: 2. This CDR3 reads CASSGDRGQPQHF. Here the CDR3 DNA reads TGTGCCAGCAGCGGGGACAGGGGTCAGCCCCAGCATTTT.

This clonotype was seen only once. V is TRBV6-1 and J is TRBJ1-2; D unclear. V shed 6 bases and J shed 6 bases, with 20 bases lying between them. The CDR3 has 15 residues. Germline V gives CDR1 MNHNS, CDR2 SASEGT. The CDR3 DNA sequence: TGTGCCAGCAGCGGGCAGGTCGATATGCCCGATGGCTACACCTTC. It is translated as CASSGQVDMPDGYTF.

The chain recombines TRBV12-3 or TRBV12-4 with TRBJ2-1, with 7 positions matching TRBD2. The CDR3 has 15 residues. The trim removed 3 bases at V and 5 bases at J, leaving 7 bases unmatched. Here the CDR3 reads CASSFRAGYDNEQFF. CDR3 DNA: TGTGCCAGCAGTTTTAGAGCGGGATACGACAATGAGCAGTTCTTC.

The chain uses TRBV29-1 and TRBJ2-1; D not certain. The CDR3 extends over 14 amino acids. Germline loops: CDR1 SQVTM, CDR2 ANQGSEA. Deletions cut 5 bases from V and 8 bases from J, with 19 bases between. CDR3 DNA: TGCAGCGTTCTGGTAAATAAGGTATTCCATGAGCAGTTCTTC. Translating gives CSVLVNKVFHEQFF.

This chain joins TRBV5-1 and TRBJ2-7; no clear D. This CDR3 region has 14 residues. Per the germline V gene, CDR1 is SGHRS and CDR2 is YFSETQ. V shed 4 bases and J shed 3 bases, with 14 bases lying between them. Here the CDR3 DNA reads TGCGCCAGCAGCCCCTCAGCGAGCGACTACGAGCAGTACTTC. Protein sequence: CASSPSASDYEQYF.

This clonotype was recorded once. This rearrangement joins TRBV7-3 to TRBJ1-1; D gene uncertain. The CDR3 runs to 15 residues. The ends were cut back, 5 bases at V and 1 base at J, with 14 bases in the middle. Germline V gene lookup returns CDR1 SGHTA and CDR2 FQGTGA. The CDR3, as DNA: TGTGCCAGCAGCCCAAATACCCGGTCGAACACTGAAGCTTTCTTT. Protein sequence: CASSPNTRSNTEAFF.

The rearrangement links TRBV5-1 to TRBJ1-1, with unresolved D. The CDR3 contains 15 residues. V shed 2 bases and J shed 1 base, with 12 bases lying between them. Germline V gives CDR1 SGHRS, CDR2 YFSETQ. The CDR3: CASSLEGRRNTEAFF. CDR3 nucleotides: TGCGCCAGCAGCTTAGAGGGCCGACGGAACACTGAAGCTTTCTTT.

The chain recombines TRBV12-5 with TRBJ2-3, with D uncertain. The V gene lost 2 bases and the J gene lost 0 bases, with 9 bases spanning the gap. The CDR3 loop spans 15 amino acids. CDR1 is LGHNT, CDR2 FRNRAP, per germline. The CDR3 DNA reads as TGTGCTAGTGGTTTGTTAAAAGACAGCACAGATACGCAGTATTTT. Its translation is CASGLLKDSTDTQYF.

The CDR3 protein is CASSQTLSSYEQYF. The CDR3 DNA follows: TGTGCCAGCAGCCAAACGCTATCCTCCTACGAGCAGTACTTC. The V call is TRBV3-1, the J call TRBJ2-7; no reliable D call. The CDR3 has 14 residues. CDR1 is LGHDT and CDR2 is YNNKEL in the germline V gene (reference sequence). Trimming cost V 2 bases and J 0 bases, with 8 bases left between them.

The chain employs TRBV27 and TRBJ1-2; 7 bases are a match to TRBD1. Germline V gene lookup returns CDR1 MNHEY and CDR2 SMNVEV (reference sequence). CDR3 length: 12 residues. The ends lost 3 bases at V and 7 bases at J; junction bases unmatched: 2. The CDR3, as DNA: TGTGCCAGCAGTTTGACAGGGTTTGGCTACACCTTC. This encodes CASSLTGFGYTF.

The chain is built from TRBV6-1 and TRBJ2-1; 8 bases are a match to TRBD1. Germline V gene sequence: CDR1 MNHNS, CDR2 SASEGT. The CDR3 is made up of 17 amino acids. With 6 bases clipped from V and 4 bases from J, the junction kept 14 bases outside the gene matches. In DNA form, the CDR3 reads TGTGCCAGCAGCTCAGGGGAGCCGGGACAGGCGTACAATGAGCAGTTCTTC. Its translation is CASSSGEPGQAYNEQFF.

The rearrangement uses TRBV6-5 and TRBJ2-3, with 10 bases that match TRBD2. V lost 0 bases and J lost 7; bases outside the gene matches: 4. This CDR3 comprises 15 residues. Germline assignment: CDR1 MNHEY and CDR2 SVGAGI. CDR3 region: CASSYSSGRSHTQYF. The CDR3 DNA reads as TGTGCCAGCAGTTACTCTAGCGGGAGGTCCCATACGCAGTATTTT.

The rearrangement joins TRBV5-1 to TRBJ2-1, with 10 bases aligning to TRBD2. V lost 6 bases to trimming and J lost 2 bases; unmatched junction nucleotides: 8. Germline CDR1 SGHRS, CDR2 YFSETQ. This CDR3 comprises 16 residues. CDR3 sequence (DNA): TGCGCCAGCAAACCCTTAGCGGGAGGCGCCTACAATGAGCAGTTCTTC. The encoded protein is CASKPLAGGAYNEQFF. The full variable domain, rest sourced from reference TRBV5-1 and TRBJ2-1, is KAGVTQTPRYLIKTRGQQVTLSCSPISGHRSVSWYQQTPGQGLQFLFEYFSETQRNKGNFPGRFSGRQFSNSRSEMNVSTLELGDSALYLCASKPLAGGAYNEQFFGPGTRLTVL.

CDR3 bases: TGTGCCAGCAGTCCACTACAGTTCATGAACACTGAAGCTTTCTTT. Encoded protein: CASSPLQFMNTEAFF. The chain couples TRBV7-8 to TRBJ1-1; no firm D call. This CDR3 is 15 amino acids long. Trimming stripped 6 bases from V and 0 bases from J, with 14 bases between. In germline, CDR1 is SGHVS, CDR2 FQNEAQ.

The chain employs TRBV28 and TRBJ1-5; D might be TRBD1 (6 bases). Germline V CDR1 and CDR2: MDHEN, SYDVKM. The V gene lost 6 bases and the J gene lost 0 bases, with 21 bases spanning the gap. The CDR3 is made up of 18 amino acids. CDR3 residues: CASSPRETGPNSNQPQHF. CDR3 coding DNA: TGTGCCAGCAGCCCGAGAGAGACAGGACCAAATAGCAATCAGCCCCAGCATTTT.

The gene calls are TRBV25-1 and TRBJ2-1; D gene ambiguous. Germline assignment: CDR1 MGHDK and CDR2 SYGVNS. V was trimmed by 6 bases and J by 5 bases, leaving 20 bases between them. The length of the CDR3 is 16 residues. CDR3 nucleotides: TGTGCCAGCAGCCGACCGATTTTACCACCGAACAATGAGCAGTTCTTC. This codes for CASSRPILPPNNEQFF.

V is TRBV2 and J is TRBJ2-3, with D unresolved. The CDR3 covers 12 residues. Per germline, CDR1 SNHLY and CDR2 FYNNEI. The V end lost 2 bases, the J end lost 4 bases, and 4 bases lay between the germline ends. CDR3 amino acids: CASSEISDTQYF. CDR3 coding DNA: TGTGCCAGCAGTGAAATATCAGATACGCAGTATTTT.

V usage is TRBV6-5 and J usage is TRBJ1-5; 7 bases are shared with TRBD1. From germline, CDR1 is MNHEY and CDR2 SVGAGI. The CDR3 spans 12 residues. The junction had 3 bases not matched to a gene; V was cut back by 7 bases and J by 6 bases. CDR3 region: CASTTGPQPQHF. For the CDR3, the DNA is TGTGCCAGCACGACAGGGCCTCAGCCCCAGCATTTT.

The rearrangement joins TRBV30 to TRBJ2-6; 7 nucleotides line up with TRBD2. Germline CDR1 GTSNPN, CDR2 SVGIG (reference sequence). There are 17 residues in the CDR3. The J segment lost 0 bases and the V segment lost 2 bases, leaving 7 bases of the junction unmatched. The CDR3 sequence is CAWSPGGLPSGANVLTF. For the CDR3, the DNA is TGTGCCTGGAGTCCGGGGGGATTGCCCTCTGGGGCCAACGTCCTGACTTTC.

The rearrangement uses TRBV30 and TRBJ2-1; 9 bases agree with TRBD2. V was clipped by 3 bases and J by 6 bases; unmatched bases: 6. The CDR3 runs to 14 residues. Looked up from germline, CDR1 is GTSNPN and CDR2 is SVGIG (reference sequence). In nucleotides, the CDR3 is TGTGCCTGGAGCGGGCTAGCGGGGACCAATGAGCAGTTCTTC. Its protein product is CAWSGLAGTNEQFF.

This chain connects TRBV11-2 to TRBJ1-3; no clear D. The CDR3 length is 13 residues. V lost 4 bases and J 4 bases, leaving 8 bases between the germline ends. CDR1 and CDR2 (germline): SGHAT, FQNNGV. The CDR3 loop reads CASSSLLGNTIYF. The CDR3 bases are TGTGCCAGCAGCTCCCTTTTAGGAAACACCATATATTTT.